This T cell receptor beta chain was retrieved from a study of OX40 agonist ivuxolimab in advanced cancers. V was shortened by 0 bases and J by 6 bases, with 10 bases between the two germline ends. The CDR3 length is 14 residues. From germline, CDR1 is MNHEY and CDR2 SVGAGI. For this clone: The target antigen is unknown.

TCRdb's copy holds only in-frame clones and misses some; the assay was immunoSEQ multiplex PCR. Of 60,000 to 100,000 clones in the sample, about 90% were seen once. Study-level results: Undetermined was the antigen specificity of the expanded peripheral T cells.

The sample in question was CD4+ or CD8+ T cells sorted from blood, obtained in a trial of the OX40 agonist ivuxolimab. This clonotype was obtained from an adult with an advanced solid tumor such as melanoma, head and neck, liver or kidney cancer. J is TRBJ2-3 and V is TRBV6-5; TRBD1 or TRBD2 may be the D gene (5 bases each). CDR3 residues: CASSYSGTGDTQYF. The CDR3 nucleotides read TGTGCCAGCAGTTACTCGGGGACCGGCGATACGCAGTATTTT.